One sample yielded the 21 T cell receptor beta chains listed below, sequenced in a study of shared clonotypes between healthy human individuals. Naive CD8 cells comprised CD45RO-negative, CCR7-positively selected cells, excluding terminally differentiated effector memory CD45RA+ cells. Repertoires were generated with immunoSEQ multiplex PCR, while TCRdb's copy carries only in-frame clones and drops some. This table holds a few hundred thousand clones, roughly 95% found once. Source material: naive CD8+ T cells sorted from blood. All receptors derive from a woman aged 25 to 39 in good health.

J is TRBJ2-5 and V is TRBV27, with unresolved D. The CDR3 is 13 residues long. From germline, CDR1 is MNHEY and CDR2 SMNVEV (reference sequence). The V and J ends lost 0 bases and 7 bases respectively, with 9 bases between them. This CDR3 is CASSLSKRGTQYF. CDR3 DNA sequence: TGTGCCAGCAGTTTATCTAAAAGAGGGACCCAGTACTTC.

The V and J genes are TRBV5-6 and TRBJ2-7; no reliable D call. V was trimmed by 3 bases and J by 3 bases, leaving 7 bases between them. The CDR3 totals 12 residues. The V gene's germline CDR1 is SGHDT and CDR2 YYEEEE. As DNA, the CDR3 is TGTGCCAGCAGCTACCAGAGCTACGAGCAGTACTTC. Encoded protein: CASSYQSYEQYF.

Concerning this clone: This sample also contains other DNA sequences that code for the same CDR3. The chain carries TRBV27 and TRBJ2-7, with 14 bases identical to TRBD2. The CDR3 totals 16 residues. Germline V lookup: CDR1 MNHEY, CDR2 SMNVEV (reference sequence). Germline trimming cut 4 bases from V and 0 bases from J; bases unmatched to any gene: 2. This CDR3 reads CASSSGTSGSSYEQYF. The CDR3 nucleotides read TGTGCCAGCAGTTCAGGGACTAGCGGGAGCTCCTACGAGCAGTACTTC.

The genes are TRBV2 and TRBJ2-7; 8 bases map to TRBD2. Germline V gene sequence: CDR1 SNHLY, CDR2 FYNNEI. Trimming cost V 8 bases and J 3 bases; bases outside gene matches: 12. CDR3 length: 15 residues. The CDR3 DNA reads as TGTGCCAGCTTCGCTCTAGCGGGTAATGGCTACGAGCAGTACTTC. It is translated as CASFALAGNGYEQYF.

V usage is TRBV28 and J usage is TRBJ2-7; TRBD2 matches at 8 bases. V lost 3 bases and J lost 8; bases outside the gene matches: 9. This CDR3 has 14 residues. Looked up from germline, CDR1 is MDHEN and CDR2 is SYDVKM. The CDR3 bases are TGTGCCAGCAGTTTCCGTCTAGCGGGTGAGAAGCAGTACTTC. Protein sequence: CASSFRLAGEKQYF.

V usage is TRBV7-9 and J usage is TRBJ1-5; 8 nucleotides line up with TRBD1. CDR1 is SEHNR and CDR2 is FQNEAQ in the germline V gene (reference sequence). V gave up 4 bases and J gave up 5 bases; unmatched junction bases: 4. The CDR3 length is 14 residues. CDR3 nucleotides: TGTGCCAGCAGCTCGGACAGGGAGGATCAGCCCCAGCATTTT. Its protein is CASSSDREDQPQHF.

The V call is TRBV28, the J call TRBJ2-7; D gene uncertain. The germline gives CDR1 MDHEN, CDR2 SYDVKM. The V end was cut by 5 bases, the J end by 3 bases, with 11 bases between. CDR3 size: 13 residues. The CDR3 sequence: CASSPRHSYEQYF. The DNA for the CDR3 is TGTGCCAGCAGTCCGAGACACAGCTACGAGCAGTACTTC.

This clone has a handful of counts. V usage is TRBV13 and J usage is TRBJ2-7; D possibly corresponds to TRBD1 (5 bases). Trimming left V 5 bases short and J 2 bases short, with 13 bases between. Germline V gene sequence: CDR1 PRHDT, CDR2 FYEKMQ (reference sequence). The CDR3 runs 14 residues. DNA of the CDR3: TGTGCCAGCAGCCCCCCCGACAGAGCCTACGAGCAGTACTTC. It specifies CASSPPDRAYEQYF. The full variable domain, with the rest looked up from reference TRBV13 and TRBJ2-7, is AAGVIQSPRHLIKEKRETATLKCYPIPRHDTVYWYQQGPGQDPQFLISFYEKMQSDKGSIPDRFSAQQFSDYHSELNMSSLELGDSALYFCASSPPDRAYEQYFGPGTRLTVT.

For the CDR3, the DNA is TGTGCCAGCAGCCAAGAAGGGAGGGGGCGAGGATCCTACAATGAGCAGTTCTTC. Its translation: CASSQEGRGRGSYNEQFF. The genes are TRBV14 and TRBJ2-1; the D call may be TRBD1 or TRBD2 (7 bases each). Trimming pared 0 bases from V and 1 base from J, leaving 16 bases between. The germline V gene encodes CDR1 SGHDN and CDR2 FVKESK. This CDR3 spans 18 amino acids.

The chain couples TRBV7-2 to TRBJ2-7; no clear D gene. Germline values: CDR1 SGHTA, CDR2 FQGNSA. This CDR3 is built from 16 residues. V was shortened by 1 base and J by 3 bases, with 16 bases between the two germline ends. The CDR3, as DNA: TGTGCCAGCAGCTTAGGTCTAAAAGTTCAATACTACGAGCAGTACTTC. The encoded protein is CASSLGLKVQYYEQYF.

A note on this clone: Other DNA sequences in the sample encode the same CDR3. This chain links TRBV27 with TRBJ1-5, with D uncertain. V lost 0 bases, J lost 4 bases, and 4 bases lay in between. There are 13 residues in the CDR3. The germline gives CDR1 MNHEY, CDR2 SMNVEV (reference sequence). This CDR3 is CASSLSGNQPQHF. In DNA form, the CDR3 reads TGTGCCAGCAGTTTATCAGGGAATCAGCCCCAGCATTTT.

The chain employs TRBV6-5 and TRBJ2-5; 10 bases fit TRBD1. The germline CDR1 and CDR2 sequences are MNHEY and SVGAGI. Losses at the gene ends were 4 bases for V and 11 bases for J; bases not matched to a gene: 10. This CDR3 comprises 14 residues. CDR3 in amino acids: CASSWGQGFSEQYF. Here the CDR3 DNA reads TGTGCCAGCAGTTGGGGACAGGGGTTTTCGGAGCAGTACTTC.

The V and J genes are TRBV5-6 and TRBJ1-1, with D hard to call. The germline CDR1 and CDR2 sequences are SGHDT and YYEEEE. CDR3 length: 14 residues. V dropped 0 bases and J dropped 1 base, with 7 bases sitting between them. The CDR3 coding sequence is TGTGCCAGCAGCTTGGCCGGCTCGAACACTGAAGCTTTCTTT. Translated: CASSLAGSNTEAFF.

Points on this clone: Other DNA sequences in this specimen translate into the identical CDR3. The rearrangement uses TRBV30 and TRBJ2-7; possibly TRBD2 for D (6 bases). The CDR3 length is 13 residues. The V gene's germline CDR1 is GTSNPN and CDR2 SVGIG (reference sequence). Trimming took off 0 bases at V and 0 bases at J, with 6 bases between the two ends. CDR3 nucleotides: TGTGCCTGGAGTGTCGGGAGCTCCTACGAGCAGTACTTC. This translates into CAWSVGSSYEQYF.

The CDR3 spells CASSTRNSGTTYEQYF. The CDR3 DNA follows: TGTGCCAGCAGCACCCGGAATAGCGGGACGACCTACGAGCAGTACTTC. The chain has TRBV13 and TRBJ2-7; 8 nucleotides line up with TRBD2. The V gene end was trimmed by 5 bases and the J gene end by 2 bases; junction bases not matched to a gene: 11. CDR1 and CDR2 from the germline V gene are PRHDT and FYEKMQ (reference sequence). CDR3 length equals 16 residues.

This rearrangement joins TRBV9 to TRBJ2-7; the D is unclear. Trimming pared 0 bases from V and 2 bases from J, leaving 12 bases between. The CDR3 sequence is 15 residues long. Germline CDR1 and CDR2: SGDLS and YYNGEE. The CDR3 region has the DNA TGTGCCAGCAGCGTAGATGGGTTCTCGACCTACGAGCAGTACTTC. Protein product: CASSVDGFSTYEQYF.

The chain recombines TRBV10-3 with TRBJ2-1, with D possibly being TRBD1 or TRBD2 (5 bases each). Germline lookup yields CDR1 ENHRY and CDR2 SYGVKD. This CDR3 region has 15 residues. V was trimmed by 3 bases and J by 2 bases, leaving 11 bases between them. DNA of the CDR3: TGTGCCATCAGTGATTGGGGGAGCCCCTACAATGAGCAGTTCTTC. This sequence encodes CAISDWGSPYNEQFF.

This clone showed up just once. The genes are TRBV28 and TRBJ2-7; 10 bases map to TRBD2. Germline-derived CDR1 and CDR2 are MDHEN and SYDVKM. V lost 2 bases and J lost 6; bases outside the gene matches: 7. CDR3 length: 15 residues. DNA for the CDR3: TGTGCCAGCAGTTTAAGCGGGAGGGCCGTTGGCGAGCAGTACTTC. Protein product: CASSLSGRAVGEQYF.

The V gene is TRBV2, the J gene TRBJ2-7; 9 bases line up with TRBD2. The CDR3 is 16 amino acids. The V gene end was trimmed by 1 base and the J gene end by 5 bases; junction bases not matched to a gene: 9. Germline V gene data show CDR1 as SNHLY and CDR2 as FYNNEI. CDR3 protein: CASSEVLAGESHEQYF. In DNA, the CDR3 is TGTGCCAGCAGTGAAGTGTTAGCGGGAGAATCCCACGAGCAGTACTTC.

This chain uses TRBV7-8 with TRBJ1-1; possibly TRBD1 for D (5 bases). From germline, CDR1 is SGHVS and CDR2 FQNEAQ. The CDR3 sequence is 19 residues long. The germline V and J ends were trimmed by 1 base and 1 base, with 22 bases remaining between them. The CDR3 spells CASSLGGGSGAGWNTEAFF. The CDR3 DNA is TGTGCCAGCAGCTTAGGCGGGGGATCTGGGGCGGGCTGGAACACTGAAGCTTTCTTT.

This chain connects TRBV6-4 to TRBJ2-1, with 8 bases identical to TRBD2. Trimming cost V 3 bases and J 5 bases; bases outside gene matches: 9. Germline-derived CDR1 and CDR2 are MRHNA and SNTAGT. The CDR3 loop spans 16 amino acids. CDR3 region: CASSELGTSGHNEQFF. CDR3 DNA sequence: TGTGCCAGCAGTGAATTAGGGACTAGTGGTCACAATGAGCAGTTCTTC.